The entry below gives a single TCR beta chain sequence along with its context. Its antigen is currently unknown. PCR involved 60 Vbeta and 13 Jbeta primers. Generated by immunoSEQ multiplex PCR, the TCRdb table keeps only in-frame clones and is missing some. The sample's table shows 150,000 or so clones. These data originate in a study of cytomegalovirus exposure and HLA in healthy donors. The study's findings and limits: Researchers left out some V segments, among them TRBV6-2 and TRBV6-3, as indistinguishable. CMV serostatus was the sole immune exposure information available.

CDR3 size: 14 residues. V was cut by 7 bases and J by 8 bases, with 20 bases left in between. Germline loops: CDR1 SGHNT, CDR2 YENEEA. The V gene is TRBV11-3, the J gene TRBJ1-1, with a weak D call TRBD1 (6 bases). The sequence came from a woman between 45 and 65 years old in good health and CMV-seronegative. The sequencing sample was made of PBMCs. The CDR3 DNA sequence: TGTGCCAGCAACCGCAGGGGTGTGACAGACGAAGCTTTCTTT. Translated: CASNRRGVTDEAFF.